One TCR beta chain is described in this entry. This clone occurred once. Its specific antigen is unknown. Qualities for individual bases were not recorded, and no much larger clone is one base off. This sample is drawn from a study of cytomegalovirus exposure and HLA in healthy donors (dated by TCRdb to 2017 to 2019). Background on the whole study: In an earlier analysis of 587 of the donors, around 290 Gb of sequence data and 120 million or so unique TCR beta sequences from some 170 million T cells were reported. Genome-wide SNP genotypes for about 60% of the 666 donors were used in a later genetic analysis, which treated that subset as a discovery cohort. An early release that covered about 600 HLA-typed donors contained approximately 320 gigabases of sequencing data and tens of millions of unique TCR sequences. Using immunosequencing, the study profiled T cell repertoires from fewer than 700 subjects and related those repertoires to cytomegalovirus serostatus. Of the 300 to 450 genotyped donors, 70% to 90% were placed in the genetic ancestry cluster associated with self-reported Caucasian donors. In addition to the first cohort of 650 to 800 subjects, a separate validation cohort of 130 or so different subjects was used. All discovery cohort repertoires had been generated using a single sequencing platform. Rather than drawing on any new phenotypic data, the later analysis identified candidate immune exposures from TCR beta sequences and the way those sequences occurred across donors. HLA typing covered class I and class II loci at four-digit resolution. Typing coverage varied by locus: roughly 629-640 donors for A, B, C, DRB1 and DQB1; under 550 for DQA1; more than 600 for DPA1; around 450 for DPB1. A later analysis re-examined previously published TCR beta repertoires from roughly 720 donors and added high-resolution HLA genotyping to investigate patterns of TCR occurrence. In an earlier analysis of roughly 540 of the donors, high-throughput TCR beta sequencing was used to judge whether each TCR beta V gene segment behaved as functional or pseudogenic. Donor age, sex, ethnicity and CMV serostatus were collected together with the repertoire data. Because of strong linkage in the cohort, a few DR-DQ haplotypes were treated as single units for association and clustering. The study aimed to test whether cataloging public T cell receptors could reveal signatures of past pathogen exposure. The study combined high-throughput TCR immunosequencing, statistical association of individual TCRs with disease status, and machine learning to predict cytomegalovirus infection status. Among some 410 genotyped donors of the cohort, an average of around 250,000 unique TCR beta nucleotide sequences was sequenced per donor, of which about 19% were non-productive.

Results and caveats for the whole study, not just this receptor: In a later analysis, most CMV-associated TCR beta chains were found to appear HLA-restricted, with HLA associations seemingly driven largely by CMV exposure. According to a later genetic analysis, donors in an Asian-associated ancestry cluster had fewer N-insertions in productive TCRs than the approximately 650-donor mean. The study gave a list of around 170 TCR beta chains associated with cytomegalovirus. In an earlier analysis of approximately 590 of the donors, most TCR beta V segments were observed in productive rearrangements about 87% or about 30% of the time, broadly matching IMGT annotations. Strong co-occurrence of HLA alleles, especially DR and DQ, made assigning TCR associations to individual alleles difficult. In a later analysis, TCR association rates were found to vary across HLA loci, with the most associated TCRs seen for DRB1 alleles and the fewest for HLA-C alleles. A further reported finding was that TCR beta sequences accurately predicted the HLA-A and HLA-B alleles for most subjects in the first cohort. V-gene and J-gene trimming of TCR beta chains was associated with a missense DCLRE1C variant in a later genetic analysis, and the association was replicated in an independent cohort. Only TCR beta chains were sequenced in this cohort, and the absence of alpha or paired-chain data limited detectable features. Roughly uniform sequencing depth across donors was assumed in presence/absence analyses, although this assumption may not hold. Compared with equally common non-associated chains, HLA-associated TCR beta chains in a later analysis were more clonally expanded and had lower generation probabilities. The earlier analysis of approximately 560 of the donors excluded approximately 17 rarely observed V segments, including chromosome 9 orphons, because counts were too low. Correlated functional status among segregating V segments might be attributable to linkage disequilibrium, but an unknown experimental factor could not be ruled out. A cluster of highly shared sequence variants was judged likely to represent a technical artifact of the sequencing pipeline. The authors suggested that the approach could potentially be extended to other disease states and immunological phenotypes. A few of the identified cytomegalovirus-associated TCR beta chains were confirmed in vitro to be specific for cytomegalovirus antigens. The classifier was reported to diagnose cytomegalovirus status with high specificity and sensitivity in both the original cohort and the validation cohort. A later analysis associated 16,951 TCR beta sequences with specific HLA alleles at a false discovery rate of 0.05. HLA typing was unavailable for some donors at each locus, so association tests used only the typed subset. For the cohort, immune exposure information was limited to CMV serostatus. Most TCR sequences were seen in very few donors, while some public TCRs were found in many individuals. According to a later analysis, parvovirus B19, influenza, CMV and Epstein-Barr virus appeared linked to several top co-occurrence clusters.

The library was obtained by the immunoSEQ multiplex PCR assay. For the multiplex PCR, a mixture combining 60 forward primers for TCR Vbeta segments and 13 reverse primers for TCR Jbeta segments was used. Amplification of the CDR3 region of rearranged TCR beta genes was performed with a multiplex PCR assay on genomic DNA. Amplified TCR beta libraries were sequenced as 87-base-pair reads on the Illumina HiSeq System. Turning to the authors' computational methods: Across the roughly 600 repertoires, a later analysis counted about 81 million unique TCR beta chains, around 10 million of which were shared by at least two donors. Raw reads were error-corrected and collapsed into unique sequences by a nearest-neighbor algorithm in which closely related sequences were merged to remove PCR and sequencing errors. V, D and J gene segments were assigned by aligning CDR3 sequences to IMGT reference sequences. For a sequence to be retained, a match of at least six nucleotides was required to both a V gene segment and a J gene segment. Rearrangements were called productive when the CDR3 lacked stop codons and stayed in frame with V and J; all others were non-productive. CDR3 was defined according to IMGT convention as the region running from the second conserved V-encoded cysteine to the conserved J-encoded phenylalanine. In an earlier analysis of roughly 610 of the donors, sequences lacking an unambiguous match to a single V gene segment were excluded. In an earlier analysis of 450 to 700 of the donors, V segments were called functional above 56.7% productive rearrangements and were called segregating when the between-donor standard deviation exceeded 5%. A statistical classification framework was built to diagnose cytomegalovirus status from the catalog of TCR beta chain sequences. In a later analysis, V and J genes were assigned by comparing TCR nucleotide sequences against IMGT/GENE-DB human TR gene sequences. The TCRdist pipeline was used in a later analysis to assign CDR3 sequences and most-parsimonious VDJ recombination scenarios. In a later analysis, each TCR beta chain was defined by its CDR3 amino acid sequence together with its V-gene family, and reads lacking a unique V-gene family were excluded. As a way to deal with suspected cross-contamination and a sequencing artifact, a later analysis dropped nearly 600 nucleotide sequences that were highly shared and had low generation probability. In a later analysis, a clonal expansion index was calculated for each public chain from normalized within-repertoire ranks of inferred template counts. A later analysis computed generation probabilities with a VDJ recombination model fitted to out-of-frame rearrangements, and checked the results against IGoR. Hypergeometric tests were used in a later analysis to score TCR-TCR, TCR-HLA and TCR-CMV co-occurrence, with a repertoire-size bias correction applied to the TCR pairs. In a later analysis, false discovery rates were estimated by permuting HLA or CMV assignments 20 times. In a later analysis, co-occurring TCRs were grouped using DBSCAN, and TCRdist sequence similarity was added for clustering within HLA-allele-positive subsets. Repertoires with fewer than 30,000 or more than 120,000 public chains, plus five repertoires with anomalous nucleotide sharing, were excluded from co-occurrence clustering. In its TCRdb copy, this immuneACCESS table keeps in-frame sequences only and misses some clones. Where compared with another copy, unresolved V genes explain less than half of these, and the others have no known cause. V and J calls and clone size follow that table, whereas D and trimming were derived from the DNA. This sample has roughly 130,000 clones in its table, and around 72% of those were observed once. The top ten clones comprise about 3.1% of the sample.

The cohort was made up of around 720 healthy bone marrow donors. Cohort members were all nominally healthy when sampled, although unrecorded immune exposures were likely present. Of the 666 cohort members, nearly 300 had a positive CMV serostatus and about 350 had a negative one, while no CMV serostatus was recorded for the donor. Every donor gave a peripheral blood sample, and the peripheral blood mononuclear cells from that sample were used for TCR beta sequencing. Genomic DNA extraction from the blood cell samples was performed with the Qiagen DNeasy Blood Extraction Kit. Sequencing was performed on PBMCs. The receptor was isolated from a human donor in good health.

Here the CDR3 is given as CATSRRLAGRGETQYF. Read as DNA, the sequence is TGTGCCACCAGCAGAAGACTAGCGGGGAGGGGCGAGACCCAGTACTTC. The sequence is built from TRBV15 and TRBJ2-5, and 11 junctional nucleotides match TRBD2. CDR1 and CDR2 (LNHNV, YYDKDF) derive from the germline V gene (reference sequence). The CDR3 spans 16 residues, from the cysteine through the phenylalanine. The DNA shown is the 48-base CDR3, in frame from base 1. After removal of 2 bases from V and 5 bases from J, the junction retains 7 bases not matched to a gene. The entire variable domain, with the stretches around the CDR3 drawn from the reference TRBV15 and TRBJ2-5 proteins, is DAMVIQNPRYQVTQFGKPVTLSCSQTLNHNVMYWYQQKSSQAPKLLFHYYDKDFNNEADTPDNFQSRRPNTSFCFLDIRSPGLGDTAMYLCATSRRLAGRGETQYFGPGTRLLVL.